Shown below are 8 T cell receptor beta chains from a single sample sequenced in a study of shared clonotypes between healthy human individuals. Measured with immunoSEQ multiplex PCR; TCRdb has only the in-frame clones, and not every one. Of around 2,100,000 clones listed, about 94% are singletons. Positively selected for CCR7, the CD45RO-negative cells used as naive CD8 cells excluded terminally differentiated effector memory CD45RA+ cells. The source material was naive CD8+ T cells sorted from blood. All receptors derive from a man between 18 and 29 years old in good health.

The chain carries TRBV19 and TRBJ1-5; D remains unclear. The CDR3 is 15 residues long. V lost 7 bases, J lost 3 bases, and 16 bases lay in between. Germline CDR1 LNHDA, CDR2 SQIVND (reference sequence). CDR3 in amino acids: CASTLGGSPNQPQHF. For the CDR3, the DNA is TGTGCCAGTACCCTAGGAGGCAGCCCCAATCAGCCCCAGCATTTT.

In nucleotides, the CDR3 is TGTGCCAGCAGCTTAGACCCCCCCAGCGGGAGAAGCACAGATACGCAGTATTTT. Amino acid sequence: CASSLDPPSGRSTDTQYF. This sequence joins TRBV7-6 and TRBJ2-3; 8 bases are a match to TRBD2. CDR1 and CDR2 from the germline V gene are SGHVS and FNYEAQ. The V and J ends lost 1 base and 0 bases, in that order; junction bases with no gene match: 9. This CDR3 has 18 residues.

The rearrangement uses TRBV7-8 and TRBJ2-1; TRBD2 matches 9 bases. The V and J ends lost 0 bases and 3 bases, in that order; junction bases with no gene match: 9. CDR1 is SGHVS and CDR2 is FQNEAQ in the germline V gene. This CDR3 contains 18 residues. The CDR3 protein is CASSLAYDSSGIYNEQFF. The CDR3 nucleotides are TGTGCCAGCAGCTTAGCTTATGATTCTAGCGGGATCTACAATGAGCAGTTCTTC.

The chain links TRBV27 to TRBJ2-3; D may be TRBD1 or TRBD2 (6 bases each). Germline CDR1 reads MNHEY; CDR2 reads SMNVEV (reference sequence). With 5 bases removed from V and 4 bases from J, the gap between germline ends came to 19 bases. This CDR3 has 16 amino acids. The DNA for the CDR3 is TGTGCCAGCAGTACCTACACTAGCTGGGGGCCAGATACGCAGTATTTT. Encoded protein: CASSTYTSWGPDTQYF.

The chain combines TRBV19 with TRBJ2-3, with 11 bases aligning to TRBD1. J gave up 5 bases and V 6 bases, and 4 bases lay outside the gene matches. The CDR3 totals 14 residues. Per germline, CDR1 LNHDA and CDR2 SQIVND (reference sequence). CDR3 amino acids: CASRRTGGLDTQYF. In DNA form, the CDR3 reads TGTGCCAGTAGGAGGACAGGGGGCTTAGATACGCAGTATTTT. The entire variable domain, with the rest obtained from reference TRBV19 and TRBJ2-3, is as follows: DGGITQSPKYLFRKEGQNVTLSCEQNLNHDAMYWYRQDPGQGLRLIYYSQIVNDFQKGDIAEGYSVSREKKESFPLTVTSAQKNPTAFYLCASRRTGGLDTQYFGPGTRLTVL.

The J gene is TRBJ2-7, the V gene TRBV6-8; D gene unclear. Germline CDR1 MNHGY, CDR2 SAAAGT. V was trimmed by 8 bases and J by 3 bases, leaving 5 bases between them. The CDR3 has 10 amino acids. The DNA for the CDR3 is TGTGCCAGCCCCTTCTACGAGCAGTACTTC. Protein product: CASPFYEQYF.

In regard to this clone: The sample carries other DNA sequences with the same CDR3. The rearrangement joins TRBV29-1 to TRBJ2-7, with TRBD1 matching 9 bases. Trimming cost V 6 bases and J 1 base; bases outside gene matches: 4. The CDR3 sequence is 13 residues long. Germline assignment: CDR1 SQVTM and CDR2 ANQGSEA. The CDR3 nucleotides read TGCAGCGTAAAGACAGGGGGGTCCTACGAGCAGTACTTC. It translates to CSVKTGGSYEQYF.

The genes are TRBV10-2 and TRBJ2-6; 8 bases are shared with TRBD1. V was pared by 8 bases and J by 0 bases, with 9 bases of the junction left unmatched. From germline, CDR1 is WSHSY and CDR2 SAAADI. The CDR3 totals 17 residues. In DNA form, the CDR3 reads TGCGCCAGCCCCCCGACAGGGGTAAGCTCTGGGGCCAACGTCCTGACTTTC. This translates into CASPPTGVSSGANVLTF.